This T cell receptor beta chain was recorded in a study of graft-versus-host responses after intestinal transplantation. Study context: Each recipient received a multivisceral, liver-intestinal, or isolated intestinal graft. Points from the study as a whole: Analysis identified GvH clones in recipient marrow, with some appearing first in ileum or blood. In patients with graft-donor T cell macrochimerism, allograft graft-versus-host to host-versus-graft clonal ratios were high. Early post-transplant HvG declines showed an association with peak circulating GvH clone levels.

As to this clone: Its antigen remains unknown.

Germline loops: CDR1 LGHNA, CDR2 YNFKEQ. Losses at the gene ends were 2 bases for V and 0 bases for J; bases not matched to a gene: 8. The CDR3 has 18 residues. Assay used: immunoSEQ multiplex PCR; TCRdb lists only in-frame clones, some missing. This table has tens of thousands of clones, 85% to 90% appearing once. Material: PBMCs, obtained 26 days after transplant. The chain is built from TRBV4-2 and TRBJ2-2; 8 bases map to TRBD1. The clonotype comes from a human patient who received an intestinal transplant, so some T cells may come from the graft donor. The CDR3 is CASSQHKNRGANTGELFF. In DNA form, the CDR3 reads TGTGCCAGCAGCCAACACAAAAACAGGGGGGCGAACACCGGGGAGCTGTTTTTT.